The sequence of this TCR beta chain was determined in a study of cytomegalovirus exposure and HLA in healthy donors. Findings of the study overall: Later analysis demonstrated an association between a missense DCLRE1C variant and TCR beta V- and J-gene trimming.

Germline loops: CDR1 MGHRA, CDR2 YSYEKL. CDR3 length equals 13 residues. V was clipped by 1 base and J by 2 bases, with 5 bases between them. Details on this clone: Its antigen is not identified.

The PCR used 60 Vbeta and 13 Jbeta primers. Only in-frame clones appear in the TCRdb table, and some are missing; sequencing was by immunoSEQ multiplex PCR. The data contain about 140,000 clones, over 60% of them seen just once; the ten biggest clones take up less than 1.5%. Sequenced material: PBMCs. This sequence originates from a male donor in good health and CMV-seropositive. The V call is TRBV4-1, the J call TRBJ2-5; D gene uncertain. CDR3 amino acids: CASSQVIQETQYF. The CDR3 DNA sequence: TGCGCCAGCAGCCAAGTTATTCAAGAGACCCAGTACTTC.